This T cell receptor beta chain stems from a study of molecular identifiers for immune sequencing clone quantification. Background on the study: Replicates involved a five-way split of RNA from around 18,000 or 91,000 naive CD8 cells, with sequencing of four. Study results and limitations: For effector cells, clones above 20 RNA copies held over 97% of molecules; for naive cells, under 1%.

A single count supports this clonotype. Antigen specificity is unknown. A much larger clone differs from this one at a single base, so this may be a read error. TCRdb recomputed calls from the PCR reads with MiXCR, one row per CDR3 protein. The sample lists 85,000 to 90,000 distinct CDR3 sequences, around 17% seen once, with around 0.91% in the top ten. CDR3 length: 15 amino acids. Germline V gene data show CDR1 as MNHEY and CDR2 as SMNVEV (reference sequence). This TCR derives from a human donor in good health. Some libraries in this study had Jurkat cell RNA spiked in. The gene calls are TRBV27 and TRBJ2-1; perhaps D is TRBD1 or TRBD2 (5 bases each). Sequenced: naive CD8+ T cells from blood, with Jurkat cell RNA spiked in. Subset noted: FACS-sorted CD8+CD4-CCR7+CD45RA+ naive T cells. The CDR3 spells CASTPGTTVGVEQSF. DNA of the CDR3: TGTGCCAGCACTCCCGGGACCACGGTTGGGGTTGAGCAGTCCTTC.